This T cell receptor beta chain was sequenced during a study of blood T cells in healthy people across ages. Findings and caveats of the study: Diversity figures based on one million T cells were deemed too low.

Trimming took off 8 bases at V and 8 bases at J, with 9 bases between the two ends. The V gene's germline CDR1 is MNHEY and CDR2 SVGAGI. This CDR3 is built from 10 residues. The use of a sample-barcoded 5' primer and a J-beta primer mix characterized a second PCR of roughly 7 to 11 cycles. TCRdb re-called the 5' RACE reads through MiXCR, storing one row per CDR3 protein. The table records around 800,000 distinct CDR3 sequences, 20% to 30% of them present only once. This clonotype was detected a few times. Its target is unknown. The same data also went into a second study, on T cells of mothers and their children. As that study records: A few healthy Caucasian mothers served as donors, and their six children did as well. The study found slightly higher but non-significant overlap in related versus unrelated mother-child pairs.

This clonotype originated in a boy aged 5 to 17 in good health. This chain connects TRBV6-5 to TRBJ1-2; D is unresolved. The sample comprised blood. Written as DNA, the CDR3 is TGTGCCAGCGGGCACTCGGGCTACACCTTC. This translates into CASGHSGYTF.